The 2 T cell receptor beta chains in this list originate from one sample, sequenced in a study of blood T cells in healthy people across ages. A second PCR, run for roughly 7 to 12 cycles, used a sample-barcoded 5' primer plus a J-beta primer mix. TCRdb re-called the 5' RACE reads through MiXCR, storing one row per CDR3 protein. Here the sample spans 870,000 or so distinct CDR3 sequences, about 30% being singletons. The specimen sequenced was blood. All receptors come from an elderly woman in good health.

This clonotype was picked up a small number of times. This sequence joins TRBV12-3 or TRBV12-4 and TRBJ1-2; D might be TRBD1 (6 bases). The CDR3 contains 14 residues. Between the trimmed V and J ends, which lost 5 bases and 6 bases, there was a span of 16 bases. This CDR3 is CASSLSSGANGYTF. In DNA, the CDR3 is TGTGCCAGCAGTCTCTCCTCGGGGGCGAATGGCTACACCTTC.

The chain carries TRBV7-2 and TRBJ2-6, with 7 bases matching TRBD1. V was pared by 5 bases and J by 0 bases, with 7 bases of the junction left unmatched. The CDR3 sequence is 17 residues long. CDR1 is SGHTA, CDR2 FQGNSA, per germline. CDR3 in amino acids: CASSGGQTYSGANVLTF. The CDR3 DNA follows: TGTGCCAGCAGCGGGGGACAGACCTACTCTGGGGCCAACGTCCTGACTTTC.